The 10 T cell receptor beta chains in this list originate from one sample, sequenced in a study of T cells in Graves' hyperthyroidism and ophthalmopathy (dated by TCRdb to the late 2010s). Library preparation employed multiplex PCR. The sequencer listed for this sample is Illumina HiSeq 2000. Amplification of TCR beta CDR3 regions was carried out from RNA transcripts. The TCR CDR3 was subjected to a first round of RT-PCR using the HTBI primer set and the Qiagen OneStep RT-PCR kit. Starting from the raw public reads, TCRdb applied fastp trimming at Q25, assembled clones with MiXCR and retained in-frame beta chains. Rows merge per CDR3 protein into single entries with the most common DNA and genes. This sample is represented by a few hundred thousand distinct CDR3 sequences; more than 45% of them were singletons. The ten largest account for roughly 8.2% of the sample. The sequenced material came from peripheral blood or thyroid tissue (not recorded which). These receptors all stem from a woman aged 18 to 35 with Graves' hyperthyroidism. Donor details come from another sample of the same person, matched by shared clones.

This clonotype was observed a handful of times. V and J are TRBV6-1 and TRBJ2-7; possible D gene TRBD1, 6 bases. The germline V gene encodes CDR1 MNHNS and CDR2 SASEGT. With 6 bases removed from V and 6 bases from J, the gap between germline ends came to 12 bases. This CDR3 spans 12 amino acids. The DNA of the CDR3 is TGTGCCAGCAGCCACAGGGTTTCCGAGCAGTACTTC. Its translation: CASSHRVSEQYF.

Comment on this clonotype: At one of its ends the junction is not consistent with the germline gene, which may arise from a read error. The chain couples TRBV2 to TRBJ1-1; D uncertain. Germline CDR1 reads SNHLY; CDR2 reads FYNNEI. The CDR3 is 13 amino acids. CDR3 region: CAISYSIPTEAFF. DNA for the CDR3: TGTGCCATCAGTTACTCGATTCCCACTGAAGCTTTCTTT.

This clonotype was seen at least ten times. V gene TRBV29-1 combines with J gene TRBJ1-2; D not certain. The CDR3 is made up of 15 amino acids. Per germline, CDR1 SQVTM and CDR2 ANQGSEA. V lost 7 bases to trimming and J lost 2 bases, with 20 bases between them. The CDR3 loop reads CSALGSTRLNYGYTF. CDR3 coding DNA: TGCAGCGCCCTAGGCAGTACCAGGCTCAACTATGGCTACACCTTC.

This clonotype was seen only a few times. The genes are TRBV25-1 and TRBJ2-3; unclear D gene. This CDR3 region has 15 residues. V lost 1 base and J lost 2, with 10 bases in between. Germline V gene data show CDR1 as MGHDK and CDR2 as SYGVNS. CDR3 coding DNA: TGTGCCAGCAGTGAATCTGGGATGAACACAGATACGCAGTATTTT. It encodes CASSESGMNTDTQYF.

There are a few counts of this clonotype. V is TRBV24-1 and J is TRBJ2-7; perhaps D is TRBD1 or TRBD2 (5 bases each). This CDR3 contains 15 residues. Trimming pared 4 bases from V and 2 bases from J, leaving 14 bases between. Germline CDR1 KGHDR, CDR2 SFDVKD. The CDR3, as DNA: TGTGCCACCAGTGACCGAGGGACGGGAACCTACGAGCAGTACTTC. Its translation is CATSDRGTGTYEQYF.

The sample holds a few counts of this clonotype. The chain is built from TRBV7-9 and TRBJ2-7, with TRBD2 matching 9 bases. CDR1 is SEHNR, CDR2 FQNEAQ, per germline (reference sequence). The CDR3 length is 14 residues. J gave up 3 bases and V 2 bases, and 2 bases lay outside the gene matches. The CDR3 nucleotides are TGTGCCAGCAGCTTATTTAGCGGGAGCTACGAGCAGTACTTC. Its protein product is CASSLFSGSYEQYF.

This clonotype was recorded once. V gene TRBV25-1 combines with J gene TRBJ1-5; D call uncertain. This CDR3 region has 15 residues. Germline loops: CDR1 MGHDK, CDR2 SYGVNS. V lost 4 bases to trimming and J lost 0 bases, with 10 bases between them. The chain's CDR3 is CASSALPHSNQPQHF. The CDR3 DNA reads TGTGCCAGCAGTGCGCTGCCTCATAGCAATCAGCCCCAGCATTTT.

To note about this clonotype: Just one base apart from a much larger clone, this may be a read error. The CDR3 region is CGAAGTGVGYTF. The DNA of the CDR3 is TGCGGCGCAGCCGGGACAGGGGTTGGCTACACCTTC. The chain has TRBV29-1 and TRBJ1-2; 10 bases agree with TRBD1. The CDR3 totals 12 residues. Germline loops: CDR1 SQVTM, CDR2 ANQGSEA.

The chain's CDR3 is CASSTPGYDTEAFF. CDR3 DNA: TGTGCCAGCAGCACCCCCGGATATGACACTGAAGCTTTCTTT. The chain joins TRBV7-8 to TRBJ1-1; D ambiguous. Deletions cut 5 bases from V and 3 bases from J, with 13 bases between. The CDR3 contains 14 residues. Germline V gene lookup returns CDR1 SGHVS and CDR2 FQNEAQ.

The CDR3 sequence: CASSIDTIYEQYF. DNA of the CDR3: TGTGCCAGTAGTATCGACACCATCTACGAGCAGTACTTC. The chain employs TRBV19 and TRBJ2-7; no definite D call. Germline V CDR1 and CDR2: LNHDA, SQIVND (reference sequence). This CDR3 spans 13 amino acids. V lost 3 bases, J lost 3 bases, and 9 bases lay in between.